This T cell receptor (beta chain) was profiled in a study of blood T cells in healthy people across ages. This clonotype was counted between two and nine times. CDR1 is DFQATT, CDR2 SNEGSKA, per germline (reference sequence). Trimming shortened V by 3 bases and J by 5 bases, and 16 bases separated the two germline ends. CDR3 length: 14 residues. With a J-beta primer mix and a sample-barcoded 5' primer, a second PCR ran 7 to 11 cycles. Each of the cDNA molecules was tagged by a template-switch adaptor with 12 random nucleotides. Each CDR3 protein is one row after TCRdb ran MiXCR on the 5' RACE reads. The sample carries roughly 680,000 distinct CDR3 sequences, over 40% recorded once.

Material: blood. The rearrangement uses TRBV20-1 and TRBJ1-2; D is ambiguous. The receptor comes from an elderly woman in good health. The CDR3 DNA reads as TGCAGTGCTAGCCGTGGTGGCCAGTTTTATGGCTACACCTTC. Its protein product is CSASRGGQFYGYTF.